The 15 T cell receptor beta chains below were found in one sample sequenced in a study of Tregs in tolerant kidney transplant recipients. Produced via immunoSEQ multiplex PCR; TCRdb's table is partial and in-frame only. The data hold about 120,000 clones, with roughly nine tenths observed a single time. Material: CD4+ T cells from blood. The receptors shown here come from a human donor in good health.

The chain has TRBV10-3 and TRBJ2-7; no definite D call. V shed 3 bases and J shed 5 bases, with 11 bases lying between them. CDR3 length: 13 residues. In germline, CDR1 is ENHRY, CDR2 SYGVKD. The CDR3 DNA is TGTGCCATCAGTGACACCGGTTTCGACGAGCAGTACTTC. Its translation: CAISDTGFDEQYF.

The chain has TRBV18 and TRBJ2-5, with D possibly matching TRBD2 (5 bases). The CDR3 spans 15 residues. Trimming pared 3 bases from V and 0 bases from J, leaving 11 bases between. Looked up from germline, CDR1 is KGHSH and CDR2 is LQKENI. CDR3 residues: CASSPQPGYQETQYF. Here the CDR3 DNA reads TGTGCCAGCTCACCTCAGCCGGGGTACCAAGAGACCCAGTACTTC.

V and J are TRBV9 and TRBJ2-2; D is undetermined. The CDR3 contains 14 residues. The germline V gene has CDR1 SGDLS and CDR2 YYNGEE. V was shortened by 6 bases and J by 7 bases, with 16 bases between the two germline ends. As DNA, the CDR3 is TGTGCCAGCAATGCCTTGACTGGCGGCGGGGAGCTGTTTTTT. Residues: CASNALTGGGELFF.

CDR3: CASSADPSEKLFF. The CDR3 nucleotides are TGCGCCAGCAGCGCCGACCCCTCTGAAAAACTGTTTTTT. This chain links TRBV5-1 with TRBJ1-4; no clear D. The CDR3 contains 13 residues. Trimming shortened V by 4 bases and J by 7 bases, and 11 bases separated the two germline ends. The V gene's germline CDR1 is SGHRS and CDR2 YFSETQ. Complete variable domain (other parts from reference TRBV5-1 and TRBJ1-4): KAGVTQTPRYLIKTRGQQVTLSCSPISGHRSVSWYQQTPGQGLQFLFEYFSETQRNKGNFPGRFSGRQFSNSRSEMNVSTLELGDSALYLCASSADPSEKLFFGSGTQLSVL.

The rearrangement uses TRBV7-2 and TRBJ2-1, with 11 bases that match TRBD2. CDR1 and CDR2 (germline): SGHTA, FQGNSA. V shed 1 base and J 4 bases; nucleotides not matched to a gene: 6. The CDR3 runs 17 residues. CDR3 in amino acids: CASSLVGTSGGYNEQFF. CDR3 sequence (DNA): TGTGCCAGCAGCTTAGTAGGGACTAGCGGCGGTTACAATGAGCAGTTCTTC.

The V gene is TRBV27, the J gene TRBJ1-3; 7 nucleotides align to TRBD1. Germline V gives CDR1 MNHEY, CDR2 SMNVEV (reference sequence). Trimming took 5 bases from V and 0 from J; bases not matched to a gene: 10. CDR3 size: 17 residues. CDR3 coding DNA: TGTGCCAGCAGTCCCGACAGGGTTTCTCTCTCTGGAAACACCATATATTTT. Amino acids: CASSPDRVSLSGNTIYF.

V and J are TRBV7-9 and TRBJ1-1, with no clear D. The germline V gene has CDR1 SEHNR and CDR2 FQNEAQ (reference sequence). V lost 2 bases and J lost 0, with 4 bases in between. CDR3 length equals 13 residues. The CDR3 DNA reads TGTGCCAGCAGCTTAACTGTGAACACTGAAGCTTTCTTT. It codes for CASSLTVNTEAFF.

The chain employs TRBV7-9 and TRBJ1-2; no definite D call. From germline, CDR1 is SEHNR and CDR2 FQNEAQ (reference sequence). This CDR3 spans 13 amino acids. V was shortened by 5 bases and J by 5 bases, with 12 bases between the two germline ends. The CDR3 sequence is CASSRATSYGYTF. In DNA form, the CDR3 reads TGTGCCAGCAGCCGAGCAACCAGTTATGGCTACACCTTC.

The chain links TRBV5-1 to TRBJ2-2; D not certain. Trimming removed 4 bases at V and 0 bases at J, with 1 base between. Looked up from germline, CDR1 is SGHRS and CDR2 is YFSETQ. The CDR3 covers 12 residues. CDR3 residues: CASSPNTGELFF. The CDR3 DNA sequence: TGCGCCAGCAGCCCGAACACCGGGGAGCTGTTTTTT.

The count of this clone is one. The identical CDR3 is also encoded by other nucleotide sequences in the sample. The chain has TRBV5-1 and TRBJ2-5; D gene uncertain. There are 13 residues in the CDR3. The germline V and J ends were trimmed by 0 bases and 2 bases, with 5 bases remaining between them. In germline, CDR1 is SGHRS, CDR2 YFSETQ. CDR3 region: CASSLGQQETQYF. CDR3 sequence (DNA): TGCGCCAGCAGCTTGGGGCAGCAAGAGACCCAGTACTTC.

The chain is built from TRBV5-1 and TRBJ2-5; no firm D call. Per the germline V gene, CDR1 is SGHRS and CDR2 is YFSETQ. V was pared by 2 bases and J by 2 bases, with 10 bases between. This CDR3 region has 14 residues. As DNA, the CDR3 is TGCGCCAGCAGCTTTAGTGTCCGGCAAGAGACCCAGTACTTC. It specifies CASSFSVRQETQYF.

The chain links TRBV4-2 to TRBJ2-2; TRBD2 matches at 7 bases. Germline V lookup: CDR1 LGHNA, CDR2 YNFKEQ. This CDR3 is built from 16 residues. V lost 3 bases to trimming and J lost 0 bases; unmatched junction nucleotides: 4. As DNA, the CDR3 is TGTGCCAGCAGCCAGTCTAGCGGAACGAACACCGGGGAGCTGTTTTTT. It is translated as CASSQSSGTNTGELFF.

J is TRBJ2-2 and V is TRBV4-1; 11 bases map to TRBD2. Germline CDR1 is MGHRA and CDR2 is YSYEKL. V was clipped by 2 bases and J by 6 bases; unmatched bases: 5. The length of the CDR3 is 16 residues. CDR3 DNA: TGCGCCAGCAGCCAAATGACTAGCGGGGCGGCCGGGGAGCTGTTTTTT. It specifies CASSQMTSGAAGELFF.

The chain is built from TRBV25-1 and TRBJ2-2; D is possibly TRBD1 (6 bases). Germline V gene lookup returns CDR1 MGHDK and CDR2 SYGVNS. Trimming removed 3 bases at V and 7 bases at J, with 18 bases between. The CDR3 spans 16 residues. The CDR3 DNA reads as TGTGCCAGCAGTGACCCAAGGGGACATTTTCTCGGGGAGCTGTTTTTT. Translation: CASSDPRGHFLGELFF.

The V and J genes are TRBV7-2 and TRBJ2-2; maybe TRBD1 (6 bases). In germline, CDR1 is SGHTA, CDR2 FQGNSA. This CDR3 spans 15 amino acids. Trimming pared 5 bases from V and 5 bases from J, leaving 15 bases between. CDR3 sequence: CASSKSTQGTGELFF. For the CDR3, the DNA is TGTGCCAGCAGCAAATCAACTCAGGGGACCGGGGAGCTGTTTTTT.